The 31 T cell receptor beta chains below were found in one sample sequenced in a study of T-cell reconstitution after alpha-beta-depleted transplantation in children. The TCRbeta library was prepared with unique molecular identifiers. MiXCR was run by TCRdb on the PCR reads, yielding one entry per CDR3 protein. Of roughly 400,000 distinct CDR3 sequences listed, 43% were seen once; the top ten hold roughly a quarter. The starting material was PBMCs, obtained before TCRalphabeta/CD19-depleted stem cell transplant. The receptors were sampled from a girl aged 2 to 10 with aplastic anemia, due to receive a stem cell transplant.

Only a few counts were recorded for this clonotype. J is TRBJ2-1 and V is TRBV2; 8 bases align to TRBD2. Germline CDR1 is SNHLY and CDR2 is FYNNEI. This CDR3 comprises 13 residues. Unmatched junction bases numbered 0, after V lost 6 bases and J lost 2 bases. This CDR3 reads CASRREAYNEQFF. CDR3 sequence (DNA): TGTGCCAGCAGGCGGGAGGCCTACAATGAGCAGTTCTTC.

The rearrangement uses TRBV7-3 and TRBJ2-6; D not resolved. Germline loops: CDR1 SGHTA, CDR2 FQGTGA. The CDR3 has 19 amino acids. V gave up 3 bases and J gave up 0 bases, with 18 bases separating them. The CDR3: CASSLKYFSTISGANVLTF. CDR3 sequence (DNA): TGTGCCAGCAGCTTGAAATACTTTTCCACCATCTCTGGGGCCAACGTCCTGACTTTC.

The chain employs TRBV28 and TRBJ2-3; D is possibly TRBD2 (6 bases). This CDR3 spans 16 amino acids. Germline V CDR1 and CDR2: MDHEN, SYDVKM. Trimming cost V 1 base and J 3 bases, with 14 bases left between them. The DNA for the CDR3 is TGTGCCAGCAGTTTATTCGGGGGTTTTGGGACAGATACGCAGTATTTT. Protein: CASSLFGGFGTDTQYF.

The chain combines TRBV7-8 with TRBJ2-2, with a possible D match to TRBD1 (6 bases). V was clipped by 5 bases and J by 0 bases, with 13 bases between them. The CDR3 extends over 16 amino acids. CDR1 is SGHVS and CDR2 is FQNEAQ in the germline V gene. CDR3 nucleotides: TGTGCCAGCAGCCCCAGACAGGCCGCGAACACCGGGGAGCTGTTTTTT. It codes for CASSPRQAANTGELFF. The variable domain in full, with the rest retrieved from reference TRBV7-8 and TRBJ2-2, is GAGVSQSPRYKVAKRGQDVALRCDPISGHVSLFWYQQALGQGPEFLTYFQNEAQLDKSGLPSDRFFAERPEGSVSTLKIQRTQQEDSAVYLCASSPRQAANTGELFFGEGSRLTVL.

The sample holds one count of this clonotype. The chain carries TRBV3-1 and TRBJ1-6; D gene ambiguous. The CDR3 is made up of 17 amino acids. Germline V gene data show CDR1 as LGHDT and CDR2 as YNNKEL (reference sequence). The V and J ends lost 0 bases and 0 bases respectively, with 9 bases between them. CDR3 DNA sequence: TGTGCCAGCAGCCAAGATTTTGCCAGCTCCTATAATTCACCCCTCCACTTT. This sequence encodes CASSQDFASSYNSPLHF.

J is TRBJ2-1 and V is TRBV12-3 or TRBV12-4; TRBD1 aligns across 7 bases. The CDR3 spans 15 residues. J lost 4 bases, V lost 5 bases, and 8 bases had no gene match. The CDR3 is CASSLTGVPYNEQFF. The CDR3 DNA is TGTGCCAGCAGTCTCACAGGGGTCCCTTACAATGAGCAGTTCTTC.

Many counts were recorded for this clonotype. This chain links TRBV14 with TRBJ2-7; D is unresolved. Deletions cut 1 base from V and 9 bases from J, with 16 bases between. CDR1 is SGHDN and CDR2 is FVKESK in the germline V gene. The CDR3 is made up of 14 amino acids. CDR3 protein: CASSQASYSGGQYF. CDR3 sequence (DNA): TGTGCCAGCAGCCAAGCATCCTACTCCGGCGGGCAGTACTTC.

The J gene is TRBJ1-2, the V gene TRBV7-9; 7 nucleotides line up with TRBD1. This CDR3 contains 15 residues. Trimming cost V 4 bases and J 4 bases; bases outside gene matches: 9. From germline, CDR1 is SEHNR and CDR2 FQNEAQ (reference sequence). CDR3 DNA sequence: TGTGCCAGCAGCTCAACGGGACAGCGGACCTATGGCTACACCTTC. This codes for CASSSTGQRTYGYTF. The full variable domain, rest sourced from reference TRBV7-9 and TRBJ1-2, is DTGVSQNPRHKITKRGQNVTFRCDPISEHNRLYWYRQTLGQGPEFLTYFQNEAQLEKSRLLSDRFSAERPKGSFSTLEIQRTEQGDSAMYLCASSSTGQRTYGYTFGSGTRLTVV.

This sequence joins TRBV4-1 and TRBJ1-2; D is uncertain. This CDR3 region has 14 residues. V lost 1 base to trimming and J lost 5 bases, with 11 bases between them. Germline values: CDR1 MGHRA, CDR2 YSYEKL. The CDR3 DNA reads as TGCGCCAGCAGCCAAGTTATCTTGGATTATGGCTACACCTTC. Protein product: CASSQVILDYGYTF.

V gene TRBV10-2 combines with J gene TRBJ2-2; 7 positions agree with TRBD1. Germline CDR1 is WSHSY and CDR2 is SAAADI. There are 13 residues in the CDR3. V was clipped by 9 bases and J by 5 bases; unmatched bases: 6. CDR3 sequence reads: CASTYRGTGELFF. The CDR3 region has the DNA TGCGCCAGTACCTACAGGGGAACCGGGGAGCTGTTTTTT.

V gene TRBV7-2 combines with J gene TRBJ1-1; tentative D call: TRBD1 (6 bases). The CDR3 has 15 amino acids. Germline loops: CDR1 SGHTA, CDR2 FQGNSA. V shed 2 bases and J shed 4 bases, with 14 bases lying between them. CDR3 sequence: CASSLQPEGGTEAFF. In nucleotides, the CDR3 is TGTGCCAGCAGCTTACAGCCCGAGGGGGGCACTGAAGCTTTCTTT.

The chain couples TRBV11-2 to TRBJ2-1; no firm D call. Trimming removed 3 bases at V and 5 bases at J, with 8 bases between. CDR3 length: 13 residues. Germline assignment: CDR1 SGHAT and CDR2 FQNNGV. CDR3 protein: CASSFINNNEQFF. The CDR3 region has the DNA TGTGCCAGCAGCTTCATCAATAACAATGAGCAGTTCTTC.

This clonotype was picked up many times. The chain carries TRBV20-1 and TRBJ2-3; D remains unclear. Trimming removed 5 bases at V and 0 bases at J, with 21 bases between. The CDR3 is 17 residues long. The V gene's germline CDR1 is DFQATT and CDR2 SNEGSKA (reference sequence). The CDR3 DNA is TGCAGTGCTGCCTCATGGGATGGGCCTATAAGCACAGATACGCAGTATTTT. It yields the protein CSAASWDGPISTDTQYF.

In its sample, this clonotype was seen a few times. V usage is TRBV7-2 and J usage is TRBJ2-7; TRBD1 matches 9 bases. Per germline, CDR1 SGHTA and CDR2 FQGNSA. Trimming cost V 8 bases and J 4 bases; bases outside gene matches: 9. The CDR3 loop spans 14 amino acids. CDR3 in amino acids: CASAYSGQGYEQYF. CDR3 DNA sequence: TGTGCCAGCGCTTACTCGGGACAGGGTTACGAGCAGTACTTC. The variable domain in full, completed from reference TRBV7-2 and TRBJ2-7, reads GAGVSQSPSNKVTEKGKDVELRCDPISGHTALYWYRQSLGQGLEFLIYFQGNSAPDKSGLPSDRFSAERTGGSVSTLTIQRTQQEDSAVYLCASAYSGQGYEQYFGPGTRLTVT.

This clonotype has ten or more counts. CDR3 coding DNA: TGCGCCAGCAGCTTTGGGGACGGCTCCTACGAGCAGTACTTC. Translated, it gives CASSFGDGSYEQYF. This chain links TRBV5-1 with TRBJ2-7; D may match TRBD1 or TRBD2 (5 bases each). The ends were cut back, 2 bases at V and 0 bases at J, with 9 bases in the middle. The germline V gene has CDR1 SGHRS and CDR2 YFSETQ. This CDR3 spans 14 amino acids.

This clonotype was detected many times. V is TRBV9 and J is TRBJ2-6; TRBD1 agrees at 9 bases. With V trimmed by 0 bases and J by 0 bases, 4 bases remained unmatched. The CDR3 is made up of 18 amino acids. Germline loops: CDR1 SGDLS, CDR2 YYNGEE. The CDR3 loop is CASSVGDRVNSGANVLTF. Here the CDR3 DNA reads TGTGCCAGCAGCGTAGGGGACAGGGTCAACTCTGGGGCCAACGTCCTGACTTTC.

J is TRBJ2-5 and V is TRBV29-1; TRBD2 might be the D (6 bases). Looked up from germline, CDR1 is SQVTM and CDR2 is ANQGSEA. The CDR3 extends over 13 amino acids. V lost 4 bases, J lost 2 bases, and 11 bases lay in between. The DNA of the CDR3 is TGCAGCGTTGGGGGACTGTCACAAGAGACCCAGTACTTC. Translation: CSVGGLSQETQYF.

V and J are TRBV28 and TRBJ2-7; 10 positions agree with TRBD2. The germline V gene has CDR1 MDHEN and CDR2 SYDVKM. The CDR3 is made up of 15 amino acids. The trim removed 8 bases at V and 2 bases at J, leaving 9 bases unmatched. The CDR3 loop is CASRGPSGGTYEQYF. The DNA of the CDR3 is TGTGCCAGCCGCGGCCCTAGCGGGGGCACCTACGAGCAGTACTTC. Based on the CDR3 plus reference TRBV28 and TRBJ2-7, the full variable domain is DVKVTQSSRYLVKRTGEKVFLECVQDMDHENMFWYRQDPGLGLRLIYFSYDVKMKEKGDIPEGYSVSREKKERFSLILESASTNQTSMYLCASRGPSGGTYEQYFGPGTRLTVT.

The gene calls are TRBV20-1 and TRBJ2-1; maybe TRBD2 (6 bases). Trimming pared 4 bases from V and 9 bases from J, leaving 19 bases between. Germline assignment: CDR1 DFQATT and CDR2 SNEGSKA (reference sequence). CDR3 length: 14 amino acids. This CDR3 is CSATRDSFWGEQFF. Here the CDR3 DNA reads TGCAGTGCTACTCGGGACTCGTTTTGGGGTGAGCAGTTCTTC.

V gene TRBV18 combines with J gene TRBJ2-5, with 8 bases fitting TRBD2. The junction had 16 bases not matched to a gene; V was cut back by 6 bases and J by 4 bases. Germline V gene sequence: CDR1 KGHSH, CDR2 LQKENI. The length of the CDR3 is 17 residues. The CDR3 region is CASSMVLSREARETQYF. For the CDR3, the DNA is TGTGCCAGCTCGATGGTCCTCTCGCGGGAGGCCCGAGAGACCCAGTACTTC.

The chain links TRBV12-3 or TRBV12-4 to TRBJ2-7, with 11 nucleotides matching TRBD2. The CDR3 runs 15 residues. J lost 5 bases, V lost 6 bases, and 9 bases had no gene match. The CDR3 is CASSPSSGRAHEQYF. CDR3 sequence (DNA): TGTGCCAGCAGCCCCAGTAGCGGGAGGGCCCACGAGCAGTACTTC.

The CDR3 loop is CASSIERRIFDNEQFF. The CDR3 DNA sequence: TGTGCCAGTAGTATAGAAAGACGTATTTTCGACAATGAGCAGTTCTTC. This rearrangement joins TRBV19 to TRBJ2-1; D is uncertain. This CDR3 is built from 16 residues. Germline assignment: CDR1 LNHDA and CDR2 SQIVND (reference sequence). V gave up 0 bases and J gave up 5 bases, with 14 bases separating them.

This clonotype was counted a single time. The rearrangement uses TRBV29-1 and TRBJ1-1; tentatively, D is TRBD1 (6 bases). The CDR3 is 12 residues long. Trimming left V 7 bases short and J 4 bases short, with 13 bases between. Germline V lookup: CDR1 SQVTM, CDR2 ANQGSEA. The CDR3 protein is CSALDRPTEAFF. CDR3 in DNA: TGCAGCGCCCTAGACAGGCCCACTGAAGCTTTCTTT.

The genes are TRBV4-1 and TRBJ2-2, with a weak D call TRBD2 (6 bases). This CDR3 contains 17 residues. Germline V gene data show CDR1 as MGHRA and CDR2 as YSYEKL. Trimming left V 1 base short and J 8 bases short, with 20 bases between. CDR3 nucleotides: TGCGCCAGCAGCCAAGGGGTGCTCTGGGGGGTTTCTGGGGAGCTGTTTTTT. Protein: CASSQGVLWGVSGELFF.

V usage is TRBV5-1 and J usage is TRBJ2-1; 12 nucleotides agree with TRBD2. The V and J ends lost 4 bases and 7 bases, in that order; junction bases with no gene match: 12. The CDR3 has 17 amino acids. Germline V gene data show CDR1 as SGHRS and CDR2 as YFSETQ. Here the CDR3 reads CASSPSLLAGGTNEQFF. In DNA form, the CDR3 reads TGCGCCAGCAGCCCGAGCCTACTAGCGGGAGGAACGAATGAGCAGTTCTTC.

This clonotype showed up just a few times. The chain is built from TRBV20-1 and TRBJ2-1, with 8 bases that match TRBD2. Germline CDR1 DFQATT, CDR2 SNEGSKA (reference sequence). This CDR3 is built from 18 residues. Trimming at V came to 5 bases and at J to 5 bases, leaving 20 bases not matched to a gene. The CDR3 region is CSAPPGGSGNWVDNEQFF. CDR3 DNA: TGCAGTGCTCCCCCCGGGGGTAGCGGGAATTGGGTAGACAATGAGCAGTTCTTC.

This clonotype was counted many times. This rearrangement joins TRBV7-3 to TRBJ2-1; D is possibly TRBD2 (6 bases). The CDR3 covers 15 residues. Trimming stripped 3 bases from V and 4 bases from J, with 13 bases between. In germline, CDR1 is SGHTA, CDR2 FQGTGA. The CDR3 spells CASSLGLGPYNEQFF. CDR3 DNA sequence: TGTGCCAGCAGCTTGGGACTGGGACCGTACAATGAGCAGTTCTTC.

In this sample, this clonotype turned up a few times. The chain recombines TRBV11-2 with TRBJ2-6; TRBD2 is a possible D gene (6 bases). Germline CDR1 and CDR2: SGHAT and FQNNGV. This CDR3 spans 17 amino acids. The ends were cut back, 6 bases at V and 7 bases at J, with 22 bases in the middle. The CDR3 bases are TGTGCCAGCAGATCTCCGGGACGGAGGGACTCTGCCAACGTCCTGACTTTC. This codes for CASRSPGRRDSANVLTF.

This rearrangement joins TRBV5-1 to TRBJ2-1; TRBD1 might be the D (5 bases). The V end lost 6 bases, the J end lost 9 bases, and 10 bases lay between the germline ends. Per the germline V gene, CDR1 is SGHRS and CDR2 is YFSETQ. This CDR3 comprises 11 residues. CDR3 coding DNA: TGCGCCAGCACTCTGGACACTGAGCAGTTCTTC. Its protein is CASTLDTEQFF.

The chain carries TRBV10-3 and TRBJ2-5; 7 bases are a match to TRBD1. Trimming cost V 0 bases and J 2 bases; bases outside gene matches: 6. Germline V gene data show CDR1 as ENHRY and CDR2 as SYGVKD. The CDR3 is 16 residues long. The DNA of the CDR3 is TGTGCCATCAGTGAGTCCTCGTACAGGGGACAAGAGACCCAGTACTTC. Protein sequence: CAISESSYRGQETQYF.

This clonotype was seen a few times. The chain links TRBV6-5 to TRBJ1-6, with 10 bases aligning to TRBD1. The CDR3 covers 13 residues. Germline V gene lookup returns CDR1 MNHEY and CDR2 SVGAGI. V lost 4 bases to trimming and J lost 14 bases; unmatched junction nucleotides: 5. The CDR3 sequence: CASSSGTGVTLHF. The CDR3 DNA reads TGTGCCAGCAGTTCCGGGACAGGGGTTACCCTCCACTTT.